The 14 T cell receptor beta chains presented below share a single source sample, sequenced in a study of PD-1 blockade in classical Hodgkin lymphoma. Data came from immunoSEQ multiplex PCR; TCRdb stores just in-frame clones and leaves some out. The sample records more than 10,000 clones, more than 90% being singletons. Brentuximab vedotin exposure varied, and every patient relapsed after autologous stem cell transplantation. Sequencing was performed on peripheral blood mononuclear cells (PBMCs), taken at baseline. Source of these receptors: a human donor with classical Hodgkin lymphoma.

CDR3 nucleotides: TGTGCCAGCAGTACAGAAGGGTTGGGTGAAAAACTGTTTTTT. Translating it yields CASSTEGLGEKLFF. This chain links TRBV28 with TRBJ1-4, with D unresolved. CDR3 size: 14 residues. Germline-derived CDR1 and CDR2 are MDHEN and SYDVKM. V was cut by 5 bases and J by 7 bases, with 14 bases left in between.

The chain links TRBV5-1 to TRBJ2-1; weak D call: TRBD2 (5 bases). Germline loops: CDR1 SGHRS, CDR2 YFSETQ. The CDR3 contains 14 residues. Trimming pared 0 bases from V and 5 bases from J, leaving 9 bases between. CDR3 region: CASSLVPGNNEQFF. DNA for the CDR3: TGCGCCAGCAGCTTGGTGCCGGGGAACAATGAGCAGTTCTTC.

The genes are TRBV2 and TRBJ2-3, with a possible D match to TRBD2 (6 bases). This CDR3 region has 14 residues. Between the trimmed V and J ends, which lost 10 bases and 2 bases, there was a span of 16 bases. Germline values: CDR1 SNHLY, CDR2 FYNNEI. CDR3 sequence reads: CATGEAGPTDTQYF. CDR3 in DNA: TGTGCCACCGGGGAGGCAGGACCCACAGATACGCAGTATTTT.

The gene calls are TRBV28 and TRBJ2-6, with D hard to call. This CDR3 region has 17 residues. Germline V gives CDR1 MDHEN, CDR2 SYDVKM. V was trimmed by 6 bases and J by 0 bases, leaving 15 bases between them. The CDR3 is CASRGLEWSSGANVLTF. The CDR3 DNA reads TGTGCCAGCAGGGGTCTTGAGTGGAGCTCTGGGGCCAACGTCCTGACTTTC.

This sequence joins TRBV6-1 and TRBJ1-4; 11 nucleotides align to TRBD1. This CDR3 spans 15 amino acids. The J segment lost 10 bases and the V segment lost 6 bases, leaving 10 bases of the junction unmatched. Germline-derived CDR1 and CDR2 are MNHNS and SASEGT. The DNA for the CDR3 is TGTGCCAGCAGGGAGGACAGGGGGCAAATTGGAAAACTGTTTTTT. Its protein product is CASREDRGQIGKLFF.

This chain links TRBV6-5 with TRBJ1-1; D not resolved. With 3 bases removed from V and 1 base from J, the gap between germline ends came to 12 bases. CDR1 and CDR2 (germline): MNHEY, SVGAGI. The CDR3 runs 15 residues. The CDR3 sequence: CASSYTSLKNTEAFF. CDR3 DNA: TGTGCCAGCAGTTATACGTCTCTGAAGAACACTGAAGCTTTCTTT.

The chain couples TRBV5-1 to TRBJ2-2, with D maybe TRBD1 (5 bases). Deletions cut 5 bases from V and 3 bases from J, with 14 bases between. The CDR3 contains 15 residues. CDR1 is SGHRS and CDR2 is YFSETQ in the germline V gene. The DNA of the CDR3 is TGCGCCAGCAGTACCCAGGGAAGGGACACCGGGGAGCTGTTTTTT. Translation: CASSTQGRDTGELFF.

This rearrangement joins TRBV4-1 to TRBJ2-5; tentative D call: TRBD2 (5 bases). From germline, CDR1 is MGHRA and CDR2 YSYEKL. V was trimmed by 2 bases and J by 2 bases, leaving 15 bases between them. This CDR3 contains 16 residues. The CDR3 sequence: CASSQSLTSYQETQYF. The CDR3, as DNA: TGCGCCAGCAGCCAATCACTTACTAGTTATCAAGAGACCCAGTACTTC.

The chain couples TRBV5-1 to TRBJ2-3; the D call may be TRBD1 or TRBD2 (6 bases each). This CDR3 spans 15 amino acids. Trimming shortened V by 0 bases and J by 1 base, and 9 bases separated the two germline ends. In germline, CDR1 is SGHRS, CDR2 YFSETQ. Written as DNA, the CDR3 is TGCGCCAGCAGCTTGGTTGGGGGGCGCACAGATACGCAGTATTTT. This gives the protein CASSLVGGRTDTQYF.

The gene calls are TRBV5-1 and TRBJ1-1, with 10 bases that match TRBD1. Germline CDR1 and CDR2: SGHRS and YFSETQ. V trimming: 4 bases; J trimming: 1 base; junction bases outside the gene matches: 1. The CDR3 length is 14 residues. The CDR3 DNA follows: TGCGCCAGCAGCGGACAGGGGGGGAACACTGAAGCTTTCTTT. Translation: CASSGQGGNTEAFF.

The chain links TRBV6-6 to TRBJ2-1; 10 positions match TRBD2. This CDR3 is built from 16 residues. Germline assignment: CDR1 MNHNY and CDR2 SVGAGI (reference sequence). J gave up 6 bases and V 5 bases, and 10 bases lay outside the gene matches. CDR3 in amino acids: CASSPLGLAGVNEQFF. CDR3 in DNA: TGTGCCAGCAGTCCGCTGGGTCTAGCGGGGGTCAATGAGCAGTTCTTC.

This clone was observed a few times. The V gene is TRBV7-9, the J gene TRBJ1-1; TRBD1 agrees at 7 bases. Germline trimming cut 3 bases from V and 4 bases from J; bases unmatched to any gene: 2. CDR3 length: 13 residues. Germline V gene data show CDR1 as SEHNR and CDR2 as FQNEAQ (reference sequence). CDR3 protein: CASSFYRGTEAFF. The CDR3 DNA sequence: TGTGCCAGCAGCTTTTACAGGGGCACTGAAGCTTTCTTT. The whole variable domain, remainder taken from reference TRBV7-9 and TRBJ1-1, is DTGVSQNPRHKITKRGQNVTFRCDPISEHNRLYWYRQTLGQGPEFLTYFQNEAQLEKSRLLSDRFSAERPKGSFSTLEIQRTEQGDSAMYLCASSFYRGTEAFFGQGTRLTVV.

The chain uses TRBV7-7 and TRBJ2-2, with no clear D. The CDR3 covers 12 residues. V lost 5 bases to trimming and J lost 8 bases, with 9 bases between them. CDR1 and CDR2 from the germline V gene are SSHAT and FNYEAQ (reference sequence). CDR3 loop: CASSPRGGELFF. The CDR3 region has the DNA TGTGCCAGCAGCCCACGTGGGGGGGAGCTGTTTTTT.

This clone was counted a single time. The rearrangement links TRBV6-6 to TRBJ1-1; D gene unclear. Trimming left V 7 bases short and J 6 bases short, with 9 bases between. The CDR3 consists of 11 residues. The germline CDR1 and CDR2 sequences are MNHNY and SVGAGI (reference sequence). CDR3 loop: CASTSFAEAFF. DNA of the CDR3: TGTGCCAGCACCTCGTTCGCTGAAGCTTTCTTT.